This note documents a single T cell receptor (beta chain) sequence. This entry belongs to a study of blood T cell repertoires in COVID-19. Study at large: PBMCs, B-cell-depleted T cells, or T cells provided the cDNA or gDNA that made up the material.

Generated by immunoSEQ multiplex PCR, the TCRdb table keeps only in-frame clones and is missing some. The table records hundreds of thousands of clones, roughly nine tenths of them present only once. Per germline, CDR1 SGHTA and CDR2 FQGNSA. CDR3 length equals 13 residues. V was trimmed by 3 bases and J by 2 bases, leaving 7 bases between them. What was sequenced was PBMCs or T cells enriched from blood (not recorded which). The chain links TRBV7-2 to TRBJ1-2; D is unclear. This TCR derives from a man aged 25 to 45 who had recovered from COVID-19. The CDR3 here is CASSFGVNYGYTF. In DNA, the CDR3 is TGTGCCAGCAGCTTCGGGGTAAACTATGGCTACACCTTC.